This TCR beta chain was recorded in a study of blood T cell repertoires in COVID-19 (dated by TCRdb to the early 2020s). In the study overall: Samples from collaborators originated in the United States, Italy and Spain and spanned both the acute and convalescent phases of COVID-19. The material from the prospective study consisted of cDNA or gDNA derived from T cells, B-cell-depleted T cells, or PBMCs. The dataset comprised deeply sampled blood TCRbeta repertoires from subjects exposed to, actively infected with, or recovered from COVID-19. A freely available public database, intended as a resource for researchers studying the immune response to SARS-CoV-2, is where the repertoires were released. Samples came from the ongoing ImmuneRACE study (first 160 participants) plus 1,254 subjects from 6 global collaborators. Nearly every sample came with metadata listing a de-identified subject ID, COVID-19 status, age in years and sex. Where available, HLA class I and class II types were taken from metadata supplied by the sample provider and were not determined by assay-based typing. What the research found in general, with its limitations: Clinical and demographic metadata were provided uncurated, with the amount varying by source and participant.

The immunoSEQ Assay, a bias-controlled multiplex PCR, was used to amplify TCRbeta CDR3 regions from genomic DNA. Per the source publication's procedure: The number of nucleated cells in each sample was estimated from the amplification of reference gene primers within the assay. To quantify the absolute abundance of each unique TCRbeta CDR3 rearrangement, sequence reads were collapsed and filtered. For each sample, productive Simpson clonality was calculated as the square root of Simpson's diversity index across productive rearrangements. As stored in TCRdb, this immuneACCESS dataset retains in-frame rearrangements with V and J assigned. A fraction of the clones does not appear; measured against another copy, unresolved V genes explain less than half of the discrepancy, and the remainder lacks a known reason. Clone size and the V and J calls come from that table; the DNA yielded D and trimming. This sample lists 200,000 to 250,000 clones; 85% to 90% were detected once. Of the sample, around 15% falls within the top ten clones.

The cysteine opens and the phenylalanine closes a CDR3 of 16 amino acids. Only the CDR3 DNA stays, 48 bases, in frame from base 1. V and J lose 6 bases and 0 bases, and a span of 16 bases separates them. The germline V gene sets CDR1 to MGHRA and CDR2 to YSYEKL. As concerns this clone: Its target antigen remains unknown. No clone much larger than this one lies a single base away; base qualities are absent.

Enrolling through a virtual design, the prospective study's participants ranged in age from roughly 18 to 90 years and lived across about two dozen United States geographic areas. In the prospective study, participants were assigned to cohorts based on the clinical history participants reported in a screening survey and a study questionnaire. Exposed participants were defined as having been in contact with someone with a PCR-confirmed or clinician-diagnosed COVID-19 case within 2 weeks of study entry. Each participant in the prospective study had whole blood, serum and a nasopharyngeal or oropharyngeal swab collected by mobile phlebotomists. Additional blood draws and questionnaires over an approximately 2-month period could optionally be provided by prospective study participants. Blood samples from the prospective study were shipped frozen or at room temperature prior to DNA extraction.

The origin of this receptor is a man aged 30 to 39 who had been exposed to COVID-19. The sample taken for sequencing was PBMCs or T cells enriched from blood (not recorded which). The sequence is built from TRBV4-1 and TRBJ2-3, and perhaps TRBD1 as D gene, on 5 matching bases. The nucleotide sequence reads as follows: TGCGCCAGCAGTAGGGGCCAGGGCTACAGCACAGATACGCAGTATTTT. This is translated as CASSRGQGYSTDTQYF.